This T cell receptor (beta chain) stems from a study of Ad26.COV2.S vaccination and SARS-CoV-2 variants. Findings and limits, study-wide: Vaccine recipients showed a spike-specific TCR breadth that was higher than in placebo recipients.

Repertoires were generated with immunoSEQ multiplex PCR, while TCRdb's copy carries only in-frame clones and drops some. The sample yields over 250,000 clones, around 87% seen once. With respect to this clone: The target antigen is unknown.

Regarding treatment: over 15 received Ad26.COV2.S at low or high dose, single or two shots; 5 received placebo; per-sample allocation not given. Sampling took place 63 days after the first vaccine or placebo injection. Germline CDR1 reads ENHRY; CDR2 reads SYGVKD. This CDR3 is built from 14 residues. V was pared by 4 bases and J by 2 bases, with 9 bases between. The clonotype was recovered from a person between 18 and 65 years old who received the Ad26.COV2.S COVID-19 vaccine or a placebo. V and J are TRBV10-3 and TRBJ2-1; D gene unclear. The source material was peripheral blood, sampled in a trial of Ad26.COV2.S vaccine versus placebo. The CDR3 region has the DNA TGTGCCATCAGTGTAGGGTCGCCCTACAATGAGCAGTTCTTC. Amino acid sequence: CAISVGSPYNEQFF.